These T cell receptor beta chains were read from a single sample in a study of blood T cell repertoires in COVID-19. Profiled with immunoSEQ multiplex PCR; TCRdb holds only in-frame clones, not every one. The sample has around 99,000 clones, more than 65% seen once. The sequenced sample consisted of peripheral blood. The receptors were gathered from a woman older than 75 with active or convalescent COVID-19. The CDR3 runs from the conserved cysteine through the conserved F or W. D genes are given only for firm matches. The size field is filled for only some rows; it gives once, few, many or a size class.

abundance | d_gene | j_gene | v_gene | CDR3aa | CDR3nt
NA | NA | TRBJ1-3 | TRBV4-1 | CASSQLRTAGSGNTIYF | TGCGCCAGCAGCCAACTAAGGACGGCGGGCTCTGGAAACACCATATATTTT
NA | NA | TRBJ2-2 | TRBV4-2 | CASSPRRGSDSLDTGELFF | TGTGCCAGCAGCCCCCGCAGGGGCAGTGATAGTCTAGACACCGGGGAGCTGTTTTTT
NA | TRBD1 | TRBJ1-5 | TRBV28 | CASSQPGQGALGNQHF | TGTGCCAGCAGTCAGCCAGGACAGGGGGCATTGGGGAACCAGCATTTT
NA | NA | TRBJ1-4 | TRBV4-1 | CASSQEPPGEGEKLFF | TGCGCCAGCAGCCAAGAACCCCCAGGGGAAGGCGAAAAACTGTTTTTT
NA | NA | TRBJ2-7 | TRBV9 | CASSPYRGQYF | TGTGCCAGCAGCCCCTACCGGGGGCAGTACTTC
NA | TRBD1 | TRBJ2-3 | TRBV29-1 | CSVAGTGGTDTQYF | TGCAGCGTAGCCGGGACAGGGGGAACAGATACGCAGTATTTT
NA | NA | TRBJ2-5 | TRBV5-4 | CASRQGWEETQYF | TGTGCCAGCAGGCAGGGGTGGGAAGAGACCCAGTACTTC
NA | TRBD2 | TRBJ2-1 | TRBV5-1 | CASSLGLAAPYNEQFF | TGTGCCAGCAGCTTGGGACTAGCGGCCCCATACAATGAGCAGTTCTTC
NA | TRBD1 | TRBJ2-3 | TRBV3-1/TRBV3-2 | CASSLTGTGSTDTQYF | TGTGCCAGCAGCCTTACCGGGACAGGGTCCACAGATACGCAGTATTTT
medium-sized | TRBD2 | TRBJ2-1 | TRBV30 | CAWSVRREDFEQFF | TGTGCCTGGAGTGTACGGCGGGAGGATTTTGAGCAGTTCTTC
NA | NA | TRBJ1-6 | TRBV9 | CASGAGSSYNSPLHF | TGTGCCAGCGGGGCGGGGAGCTCCTATAATTCACCCCTCCACTTT
NA | NA | TRBJ1-4 | TRBV28 | CASSSPRDTHIYEKLFF | TGTGCCAGCAGTTCGCCCAGGGACACCCACATCTATGAAAAACTGTTTTTT
NA | TRBD1 | TRBJ1-2 | TRBV7-9 | CASSSSGTGSRYGYTF | TGTGCCAGCAGCTCTTCCGGGACAGGGAGTCGGTATGGCTACACCTTC
NA | TRBD1 | TRBJ1-1 | TRBV5-1 | CASSFAYGTANTEAFF | TGCGCCAGCAGCTTCGCTTACGGGACAGCGAACACTGAAGCTTTCTTT
NA | NA | TRBJ1-2 | TRBV6-5 | CASRAQGGGYGYTF | TGTGCCAGCAGGGCTCAGGGAGGGGGCTATGGCTACACCTTC
NA | TRBD2 | TRBJ2-7 | TRBV10-1 | CASSESAPQTSIPYEQYF | TGCGCCAGCAGTGAGTCGGCGCCCCAGACTAGCATCCCTTACGAGCAGTACTTC
NA | TRBD2 | TRBJ2-1 | TRBV6-6 | CASSPILGRAENEQFF | TGTGCCAGCAGTCCCATTCTGGGGAGGGCTGAGAATGAGCAGTTCTTC
NA | TRBD1 | TRBJ1-2 | TRBV28 | CASSRQGAYGYTF | TGTGCCAGCAGTCGTCAGGGGGCCTATGGCTACACCTTC
once | NA | TRBJ1-2 | TRBV5-1 | CASSLALSYGYTF | TGCGCCAGCAGCTTGGCATTGAGCTATGGCTACACCTTC
NA | NA | TRBJ2-1 | TRBV9 | CASSRDRPPSYNEQFF | TGTGCCAGCAGCCGCGACAGGCCGCCGTCTTACAATGAGCAGTTCTTC
NA | NA | TRBJ2-5 | TRBV27 | CASSLWREETQYF | TGTGCCAGCAGTTTATGGAGGGAGGAGACCCAGTACTTC
NA | TRBD1 | TRBJ1-2 | TRBV30 | CAWSRGNYGYTF | TGTGCCTGGAGCAGGGGGAACTATGGCTACACCTTC
NA | TRBD1 | TRBJ1-5 | TRBV15 | CATSAHLTGTGDNQPQHF | TGTGCCACCAGCGCCCACCTGACTGGGACAGGGGACAATCAGCCCCAGCATTTT
NA | TRBD2 | TRBJ2-1 | TRBV7-6 | CASSRDGTSGRAGWYNEQFF | TGTGCCAGCAGCCGAGATGGGACTAGCGGGAGGGCCGGATGGTACAATGAGCAGTTCTTC
NA | TRBD2 | TRBJ2-3 | TRBV7-2 | CASSLAVGSGSAYTQYF | TGTGCCAGCAGCTTAGCGGTTGGGAGCGGGAGCGCCTATACGCAGTATTTT
NA | TRBD2 | TRBJ2-3 | TRBV5-5 | CASSLGLAGELADTQYF | TGTGCCAGCAGCTTGGGACTAGCGGGAGAGTTAGCAGATACGCAGTATTTT
few | NA | TRBJ2-3 | TRBV28 | CASSPRGAAPPRDTQYF | TGTGCCAGCAGTCCACGCGGGGCAGCGCCACCGAGGGATACGCAGTATTTT
NA | NA | TRBJ2-5 | TRBV18 | CASSPTAQETQYF | TGTGCCAGCTCACCCACAGCCCAAGAGACCCAGTACTTC
NA | NA | TRBJ1-2 | TRBV2 | CASMVTTYYGYTF | TGTGCCAGCATGGTAACAACCTACTATGGCTACACCTTC
NA | NA | TRBJ1-4 | TRBV2 | CASSEARFNNEKLFF | TGTGCCAGCAGTGAAGCGCGTTTCAATAATGAAAAACTGTTTTTT
NA | TRBD1 | TRBJ1-2 | TRBV4-3 | CASSPRGQGHGYTF | TGCGCCAGCAGCCCCCGTGGACAGGGGCATGGCTACACCTTC
NA | NA | TRBJ1-4 | TRBV5-1 | CASSPRGTNEKLFF | TGCGCCAGCAGCCCCCGGGGAACTAATGAAAAACTGTTTTTT
NA | NA | TRBJ2-5 | TRBV28 | CASSLWKAGRQETQYF | TGTGCCAGCAGTTTGTGGAAGGCGGGGAGACAAGAGACCCAGTACTTC
once | NA | TRBJ2-5 | TRBV20-1 | CSASGAVLETQYF | TGCAGTGCTAGTGGGGCAGTCCTAGAGACCCAGTACTTC
NA | NA | TRBJ1-3 | TRBV9 | CASSVGWGEGNTIYF | TGTGCCAGCAGCGTAGGGTGGGGAGAAGGAAACACCATATATTTT
once | NA | TRBJ1-1 | TRBV5-4 | CASSFGGGGGSNTEAFF | TGTGCCAGCAGCTTTGGTGGAGGTGGGGGGTCGAACACTGAAGCTTTCTTT
NA | NA | TRBJ2-6 | TRBV20-1 | CSASPFSSGANVLTF | TGCAGTGCTAGTCCGTTCAGCTCTGGGGCCAACGTCCTGACTTTC
NA | TRBD2 | TRBJ2-3 | TRBV5-1 | CASSGRSGRTDTQYF | TGCGCCAGCAGCGGACGTAGCGGGAGAACAGATACGCAGTATTTT
NA | NA | TRBJ2-3 | TRBV24-1 | CATSDLREGGPAQDTQYF | TGTGCCACCAGTGATTTAAGGGAGGGGGGACCTGCTCAGGATACGCAGTATTTT
NA | NA | TRBJ1-2 | TRBV25-1 | CASSEFGRNYGYTF | TGTGCCAGCAGTGAATTTGGGCGAAACTATGGCTACACCTTC
NA | TRBD2 | TRBJ2-1 | TRBV19 | CASSLESGRAPAEQFF | TGTGCCAGTAGTCTTGAAAGCGGGAGGGCCCCGGCGGAGCAGTTCTTC
NA | TRBD2 | TRBJ2-7 | TRBV10-3 | CAIRGTSESSQEQYF | TGTGCCATCAGGGGGACTAGCGAGTCCTCTCAGGAGCAGTACTTC
NA | NA | TRBJ2-6 | TRBV19 | CASSGGMSSGANVLTF | TGTGCCAGCTCAGGCGGGATGAGCTCTGGGGCCAACGTCCTGACTTTC
NA | NA | TRBJ2-3 | TRBV10-1 | CASSTFMTRSGTDTQYF | TGCGCCAGCAGTACCTTTATGACTCGCAGCGGGACAGATACGCAGTATTTT
NA | NA | TRBJ1-1 | TRBV28 | CASSLYGEAFF | TGTGCCAGCAGTTTATACGGTGAAGCTTTCTTT
NA | NA | TRBJ2-1 | TRBV28 | CASSLEFSSYNEQFF | TGTGCCAGCAGTTTAGAGTTTAGCTCCTACAATGAGCAGTTCTTC
NA | TRBD1 | TRBJ1-6 | TRBV9 | CASSADRAGALHF | TGTGCCAGCAGCGCGGACAGGGCGGGAGCCCTCCACTTT
NA | NA | TRBJ2-5 | TRBV7-2 | CASFRGNLPETQYF | TGTGCCAGCTTCCGGGGTAACCTCCCCGAGACCCAGTACTTC
NA | NA | TRBJ2-3 | TRBV9 | CASSVALGAGTQYF | TGTGCCAGCAGCGTAGCTCTTGGGGCGGGAACGCAGTATTTT
NA | NA | TRBJ1-1 | TRBV25-1 | CASKGAGAWTEAFF | TGTGCCAGCAAGGGCGCAGGGGCCTGGACTGAAGCTTTCTTT
few | NA | TRBJ2-5 | TRBV15 | CATSRERKETQYF | TGTGCCACCAGCAGAGAGCGAAAAGAGACCCAGTACTTC
NA | NA | TRBJ2-5 | TRBV2 | CASSEGGTLYQETQYF | TGTGCCAGCAGTGAAGGCGGGACCCTGTACCAAGAGACCCAGTACTTC
NA | TRBD1 | TRBJ2-7 | TRBV2 | CASSDRQGRPYEQYF | TGTGCCAGCAGTGACCGACAGGGTCGGCCCTACGAGCAGTACTTC
NA | NA | TRBJ2-1 | TRBV2 | CASSEWAGREQFF | TGTGCCAGCAGTGAATGGGCGGGAAGGGAGCAGTTCTTC
NA | NA | TRBJ2-1 | TRBV2 | CAIPAGVNEQFF | TGTGCCATCCCAGCAGGGGTCAATGAGCAGTTCTTC
NA | NA | TRBJ2-1 | TRBV9 | CASSVGGGNEQFF | TGTGCCAGCAGCGTCGGTGGAGGGAATGAGCAGTTCTTC
NA | NA | TRBJ2-7 | TRBV6-5 | CASSYSTGWRHEQYF | TGTGCCAGCAGTTACTCGACCGGGTGGCGCCACGAGCAGTACTTC
NA | NA | TRBJ2-2 | TRBV19 | CASSIDRNTGELFF | TGTGCCAGTAGTATCGATAGAAACACCGGGGAGCTGTTTTTT
NA | NA | TRBJ1-1 | TRBV28 | CASPPNRQGLNTEAFF | TGTGCCAGCCCGCCGAATCGGCAGGGGCTGAACACTGAAGCTTTCTTT
NA | NA | TRBJ2-3 | TRBV29-1 | CSYTLAVDTQYF | TGCAGCTATACTCTAGCAGTAGATACGCAGTATTTT